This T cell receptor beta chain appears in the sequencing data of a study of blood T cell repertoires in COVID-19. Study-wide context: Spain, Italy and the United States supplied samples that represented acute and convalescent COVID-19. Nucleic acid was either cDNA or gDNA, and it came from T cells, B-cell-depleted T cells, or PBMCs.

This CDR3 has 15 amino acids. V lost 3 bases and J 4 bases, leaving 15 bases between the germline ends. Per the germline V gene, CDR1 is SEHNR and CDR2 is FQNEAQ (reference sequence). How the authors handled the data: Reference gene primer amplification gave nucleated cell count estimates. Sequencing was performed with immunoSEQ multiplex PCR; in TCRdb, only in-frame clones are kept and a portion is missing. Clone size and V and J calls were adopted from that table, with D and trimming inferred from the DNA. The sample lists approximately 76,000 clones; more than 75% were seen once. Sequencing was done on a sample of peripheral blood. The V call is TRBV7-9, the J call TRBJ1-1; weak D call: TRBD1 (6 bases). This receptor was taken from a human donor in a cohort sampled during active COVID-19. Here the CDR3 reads CASSLASQGFTEAFF. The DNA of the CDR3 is TGTGCCAGCAGCTTGGCCTCACAGGGATTCACTGAAGCTTTCTTT.